Shown below are 14 T cell receptor beta chains from a single sample sequenced in a study of T cell responses to AZD1222 COVID-19 vaccine (dated by TCRdb to the early 2020s). The library came from the immunoSEQ multiplex PCR assay. Held by TCRdb, this immuneACCESS table contains in-frame sequences only and omits some clones. Under half of the omission traces to an unresolved V gene where checked; the cause of the rest is unknown. The sample has 75,000 to 90,000 clones on record, around 90% of them singletons. The ten largest clones capture roughly 4.5% of the sample. The sample's time point label, decoded: about 28 days (+/-7) after the second vaccine dose. Material: peripheral blood, obtained 28 days after the second AZD1222 dose. These receptors originate from an adult who received the AZD1222 COVID-19 vaccine.

The CDR3 sequence is CASSESSRTGDETQYF. In DNA, the CDR3 is TGCGCCAGCAGTGAGTCTTCCCGGACAGGGGACGAGACCCAGTACTTC. The chain combines TRBV10-1 with TRBJ2-5; TRBD1 matches 9 bases. The CDR3 sequence is 16 residues long. Per the germline V gene, CDR1 is WNHNN and CDR2 is SYGVQD (reference sequence). V was pared by 0 bases and J by 5 bases, with 7 bases of the junction left unmatched.

The chain combines TRBV7-9 with TRBJ1-2; 9 bases map to TRBD1. V shed 5 bases and J 4 bases; nucleotides not matched to a gene: 5. This CDR3 has 14 residues. The germline CDR1 and CDR2 sequences are SEHNR and FQNEAQ (reference sequence). CDR3 sequence (DNA): TGTGCCAGCAGCCTGGGACAGGGCGGCTATGGCTACACCTTC. As protein: CASSLGQGGYGYTF.

V and J are TRBV5-8 and TRBJ2-5; D gene unclear. Per germline, CDR1 SGHTS and CDR2 YDEGEE. This CDR3 has 12 amino acids. Trimming took 3 bases from V and 8 from J, leaving 11 bases between them. The CDR3 sequence: CASSSTLSTQYF. CDR3 DNA sequence: TGTGCCAGCAGCTCCACTCTGTCCACCCAGTACTTC.

The rearrangement joins TRBV4-1 to TRBJ2-1; D uncertain. CDR1 and CDR2 (germline): MGHRA, YSYEKL. With 1 base removed from V and 3 bases from J, the gap between germline ends came to 10 bases. There are 15 residues in the CDR3. The CDR3 sequence: CASSQAGDFYNEQFF. The CDR3 coding sequence is TGCGCCAGCAGCCAAGCCGGAGACTTCTACAATGAGCAGTTCTTC.

A single count supports this clone. V gene TRBV30 combines with J gene TRBJ1-2; TRBD1 agrees at 10 bases. The germline gives CDR1 GTSNPN, CDR2 SVGIG (reference sequence). V lost 6 bases and J lost 6; bases outside the gene matches: 7. The CDR3 runs to 13 residues. CDR3 protein: CACETGGPHGYTF. CDR3 DNA sequence: TGTGCCTGTGAGACAGGGGGCCCGCATGGCTACACCTTC.

V and J are TRBV2 and TRBJ1-2, with D uncertain. The CDR3 contains 14 residues. The germline V gene has CDR1 SNHLY and CDR2 FYNNEI. V lost 0 bases, J lost 7 bases, and 12 bases lay in between. The chain's CDR3 is CASSEAGDLRGYTF. The CDR3 coding sequence is TGTGCCAGCAGTGAAGCGGGCGATCTGCGTGGCTACACCTTC.

The V call is TRBV6-5, the J call TRBJ2-3; TRBD1 matches 10 bases. Germline-derived CDR1 and CDR2 are MNHEY and SVGAGI. Germline trimming cut 10 bases from V and 3 bases from J; bases unmatched to any gene: 10. The length of the CDR3 is 15 residues. The CDR3 region has the DNA TGTGCCATTGGAGAGGGGACAGGGGCTACAGATACGCAGTATTTT. Its protein is CAIGEGTGATDTQYF.

The rearrangement links TRBV7-3 to TRBJ2-3, with 7 bases that match TRBD2. CDR3 length: 15 residues. V trimming: 4 bases; J trimming: 2 bases; junction bases outside the gene matches: 6. Germline-derived CDR1 and CDR2 are SGHTA and FQGTGA. In DNA, the CDR3 is TGTGCCAGCAGCTGGGGCGGGGGAAACACAGATACGCAGTATTTT. Translated: CASSWGGGNTDTQYF.

Judged by abundance, this clone is medium-sized. The rearrangement links TRBV7-9 to TRBJ1-6; the D is unclear. The CDR3 totals 12 residues. V lost 4 bases, J lost 5 bases, and 3 bases lay in between. Germline-derived CDR1 and CDR2 are SEHNR and FQNEAQ (reference sequence). The CDR3 here is CASSSNNSPLHF. The CDR3 DNA reads TGTGCCAGCAGCTCGAATAATTCACCCCTCCACTTT.

The V call is TRBV3-1 (or the pseudogene TRBV3-2), the J call TRBJ1-5, with TRBD1 as a possible D gene (6 bases). Germline-derived CDR1 and CDR2 are LGHDT and YNNKEL (reference sequence). This CDR3 spans 13 amino acids. The V gene lost 3 bases and the J gene lost 7 bases, with 10 bases spanning the gap. The CDR3 DNA is TGTGCCAGCAGCCAGGGGGCTTACCAGCCCCAGCATTTT. Protein: CASSQGAYQPQHF.

The chain is built from TRBV10-3 and TRBJ1-1, with a weak D call TRBD1 (5 bases). Germline V lookup: CDR1 ENHRY, CDR2 SYGVKD. The V gene lost 9 bases and the J gene lost 5 bases, with 10 bases spanning the gap. CDR3 length: 11 amino acids. CDR3 sequence (DNA): TGTGCCATTACTCAGGGAACTGAAGCTTTCTTT. The encoded protein is CAITQGTEAFF.

The chain combines TRBV7-9 with TRBJ1-2; D call uncertain. Germline CDR1 is SEHNR and CDR2 is FQNEAQ (reference sequence). V gave up 3 bases and J gave up 5 bases, with 13 bases separating them. The CDR3 has 14 residues. The CDR3 loop is CASSFLETLYGYTF. The CDR3 nucleotides read TGTGCCAGCAGCTTCTTAGAGACCCTATATGGCTACACCTTC. Combining the CDR3 with reference TRBV7-9 and TRBJ1-2 gives the whole variable domain DTGVSQNPRHKITKRGQNVTFRCDPISEHNRLYWYRQTLGQGPEFLTYFQNEAQLEKSRLLSDRFSAERPKGSFSTLEIQRTEQGDSAMYLCASSFLETLYGYTFGSGTRLTVV.

The gene calls are TRBV4-3 and TRBJ1-2; D is uncertain. V lost 3 bases and J lost 0, with 23 bases in between. CDR3 length: 19 amino acids. The germline V gene has CDR1 LGHNA and CDR2 YSLEER. Here the CDR3 DNA reads TGCGCCAGCAGCCACGACATACCCCTCACGGTTTCTTCTAACTATGGCTACACCTTC. Its translation is CASSHDIPLTVSSNYGYTF.

V gene TRBV18 combines with J gene TRBJ2-7; D is perhaps TRBD2 (6 bases). The germline gives CDR1 KGHSH, CDR2 LQKENI. The CDR3 is 15 residues long. Trimming removed 2 bases from V and 3 bases from J, with 14 bases in between. The CDR3 region is CASSPWDLGVYEQYF. DNA of the CDR3: TGTGCCAGCTCACCATGGGACTTAGGGGTCTACGAGCAGTACTTC.